A single sample gave rise to the 9 T cell receptor beta chains below, sequenced in a study of blood T cell repertoires in COVID-19. Generated by immunoSEQ multiplex PCR, the TCRdb table keeps only in-frame clones and is missing some. The sample lists approximately 230,000 clones; around 82% were seen once. Input material: peripheral blood. The receptors here all came from an elderly man with acute or convalescent COVID-19.

J is TRBJ2-5 and V is TRBV10-3; TRBD2 aligns across 10 bases. With V trimmed by 7 bases and J by 1 base, 9 bases remained unmatched. This CDR3 is 16 amino acids long. Germline loops: CDR1 ENHRY, CDR2 SYGVKD. The CDR3 coding sequence is TGTGCCATCACCGAGGGACTAGCGTCCGCCCAAGAGACCCAGTACTTC. Translating gives CAITEGLASAQETQYF.

The chain has TRBV7-2 and TRBJ2-5; 12 bases are shared with TRBD2. Per germline, CDR1 SGHTA and CDR2 FQGNSA. The CDR3 spans 17 residues. Unmatched junction bases numbered 12, after V lost 5 bases and J lost 5 bases. The CDR3 reads CASSPTLLAGGGETQYF. The CDR3 DNA sequence: TGTGCCAGCAGCCCTACTCTACTAGCGGGGGGTGGGGAGACCCAGTACTTC.

The rearrangement links TRBV27 to TRBJ2-1; weak D call: TRBD2 (5 bases). The V end was cut by 0 bases, the J end by 5 bases, with 8 bases between. The CDR3 totals 14 residues. The germline V gene has CDR1 MNHEY and CDR2 SMNVEV (reference sequence). The CDR3 here is CASSLSLGNNEQFF. CDR3 DNA sequence: TGTGCCAGCAGTTTATCTCTCGGGAACAATGAGCAGTTCTTC.

The chain uses TRBV9 and TRBJ2-2; the match to TRBD2 covers 8 bases. Germline V CDR1 and CDR2: SGDLS, YYNGEE. The V segment lost 4 bases and the J segment 4 bases; nucleotides outside the gene matches: 12. CDR3 size: 17 residues. The CDR3 region has the DNA TGTGCCAGCAGCCAACCCCGGGGGGGAGCGGTCACCGGGGAGCTGTTTTTT. Encoded protein: CASSQPRGGAVTGELFF.

The chain is built from TRBV19 and TRBJ2-5; tentatively, D is TRBD2 (7 bases). Per the germline V gene, CDR1 is LNHDA and CDR2 is SQIVND (reference sequence). The CDR3 totals 14 residues. Deletions cut 5 bases from V and 5 bases from J, with 15 bases between. CDR3 DNA: TGTGCCAGTAGTGCCGGCGGGGGCCGGGAGACCCAGTACTTC. Its protein product is CASSAGGGRETQYF.

The rearrangement links TRBV5-1 to TRBJ1-5; D remains ambiguous. CDR3 size: 14 residues. V lost 0 bases, J lost 2 bases, and 6 bases lay in between. The germline CDR1 and CDR2 sequences are SGHRS and YFSETQ. The CDR3 region has the DNA TGCGCCAGCAGCTTGGATGTCGGCAATCAGCCCCAGCATTTT. This gives the protein CASSLDVGNQPQHF.

The chain's CDR3 is CASSPLAGRSYEQYF. The CDR3 DNA reads as TGTGCCAGCAGTCCCCTAGCGGGGCGATCCTACGAGCAGTACTTC. V usage is TRBV6-5 and J usage is TRBJ2-7; 9 nucleotides agree with TRBD2. CDR3 length: 15 residues. Trimming at V came to 5 bases and at J to 1 base, leaving 6 bases not matched to a gene. Germline CDR1 and CDR2: MNHEY and SVGAGI.

J is TRBJ2-7 and V is TRBV2, with D tentatively TRBD2 (6 bases). The CDR3 is made up of 14 amino acids. The germline V gene encodes CDR1 SNHLY and CDR2 FYNNEI. Between the trimmed V and J ends, which lost 6 bases and 0 bases, there was a span of 12 bases. CDR3 amino acids: CASRFSGSSYEQYF. CDR3 sequence (DNA): TGTGCCAGCAGATTTAGCGGTAGCTCCTACGAGCAGTACTTC.

V is TRBV2 and J is TRBJ1-2; D is perhaps TRBD1 (5 bases). The V gene lost 6 bases and the J gene lost 0 bases, with 8 bases spanning the gap. Germline V CDR1 and CDR2: SNHLY, FYNNEI. The CDR3 extends over 13 amino acids. CDR3 DNA: TGTGCCAGCAGCCTACAGGCTAACTATGGCTACACCTTC. This translates into CASSLQANYGYTF.